This TCR beta chain was captured in a study of blood T cell repertoires in COVID-19. Study details: Samples came from the United States, Italy and Spain, spanning acute and convalescent COVID-19. Sources were T cells, B-cell-depleted T cells, or PBMCs; the material itself was cDNA or gDNA.

The trim removed 4 bases at V and 7 bases at J, leaving 4 bases unmatched. The CDR3 covers 14 residues. Germline assignment: CDR1 SGHAT and CDR2 FQNNGV. Per the authors' pipeline: Amplification from reference gene primers served as the basis for estimated nucleated cell counts. Using immunoSEQ multiplex PCR, the repertoire was profiled, and TCRdb retains in-frame clones only, with some absent. V and J calls and clone size are copied from that table; D and trimming were computed from the DNA. The sample includes 150,000 to 200,000 clones, around 84% of them seen just once. Sequencing was performed on peripheral blood. The rearrangement links TRBV11-2 to TRBJ1-4; 9 nucleotides agree with TRBD1. The TCR sequence derives from a woman in her seventies with COVID-19, enrolled during active disease. The CDR3: CASSYRTGAEKLFF. The CDR3 region has the DNA TGTGCCAGCAGCTACCGGACAGGGGCTGAAAAACTGTTTTTT.